This TCR beta chain was obtained from a study of control samples from healthy donors and cancer patients. Libraries were prepared by immunoSEQ multiplex PCR; TCRdb keeps only in-frame clonotypes and omits some of them. The sample yields about 120,000 clones, roughly 92% seen once. Germline assignment: CDR1 SGHRS and CDR2 YFSETQ. Trimming removed 5 bases from V and 8 bases from J; junction bases left unmatched: 3. There are 13 residues in the CDR3. The genes are TRBV5-1 and TRBJ1-6; 8 bases line up with TRBD1. Source material: blood. The TCR sequence derives from a man aged 25 to 40 in good health. CDR3 sequence: CASRTTGDSPLHF. The CDR3 bases are TGCGCCAGCAGAACGACAGGGGATTCACCCCTCCACTTT. The complete variable domain, with remaining parts taken from reference TRBV5-1 and TRBJ1-6, reads KAGVTQTPRYLIKTRGQQVTLSCSPISGHRSVSWYQQTPGQGLQFLFEYFSETQRNKGNFPGRFSGRQFSNSRSEMNVSTLELGDSALYLCASRTTGDSPLHFGNGTRLTVT.